In this sample, the clone carrying this T cell receptor beta chain turned up a few times. The data belong to a study of blood T cell repertoires in COVID-19. Study at large: Some COVID-19 samples were acute and others convalescent; all came from the United States, Italy and Spain. Sample material is recorded as cDNA or gDNA derived from T cells, B-cell-depleted T cells, or PBMCs.

Source study methods: Amplifying reference gene primers gave estimates of nucleated cell counts. Assay used: immunoSEQ multiplex PCR; TCRdb lists only in-frame clones, some missing. Clone size and V and J calls were adopted from that table, with D and trimming inferred from the DNA. Altogether approximately 46,000 clones are present, less than 95% being singletons, with the ten largest covering 6% to 6.5%. CDR3 length equals 13 residues. V shed 5 bases and J shed 3 bases, with 9 bases lying between them. Germline lookup yields CDR1 SGHRS and CDR2 YFSETQ. Source material: peripheral blood. The chain uses TRBV5-1 and TRBJ1-5, with unresolved D. The TCR was taken from a man between 65 and 85 years old with active COVID-19. This CDR3 is CASRVSYNQPQHF. CDR3 nucleotides: TGCGCCAGCAGAGTTAGTTACAATCAGCCCCAGCATTTT.